What follows are 28 T cell receptor beta chains derived from one specimen sequenced in a study of blood T cell repertoires in COVID-19. Clones were read by immunoSEQ multiplex PCR, and TCRdb kept only the in-frame ones, dropping some. The sample yields 200,000 or so clones, about four fifths seen once. What was sequenced was peripheral blood. These receptor sequences come from a woman of 80 years or more with COVID-19, enrolled during active disease.

Remarks on this clone: The same CDR3 is also encoded by other DNA sequences in this sample. The CDR3: CASSVTGTAYNEQFF. The DNA for the CDR3 is TGTGCCAGTAGTGTTACCGGGACAGCTTACAATGAGCAGTTCTTC. The V call is TRBV19, the J call TRBJ2-1; TRBD1 aligns across 7 bases. CDR3 size: 15 residues. V lost 5 bases, J lost 4 bases, and 8 bases stayed unmatched. Germline CDR1 is LNHDA and CDR2 is SQIVND (reference sequence).

The CDR3 loop reads CASSSEAGAGRELFF. In DNA, the CDR3 is TGTGCCAGCAGTTCAGAGGCGGGAGCTGGCCGGGAGCTGTTTTTT. The V gene is TRBV28, the J gene TRBJ2-2; 7 bases are a match to TRBD2. There are 15 residues in the CDR3. Germline CDR1 is MDHEN and CDR2 is SYDVKM. Germline trimming cut 4 bases from V and 9 bases from J; bases unmatched to any gene: 11. The full variable domain, its missing parts supplied by reference TRBV28 and TRBJ2-2, is DVKVTQSSRYLVKRTGEKVFLECVQDMDHENMFWYRQDPGLGLRLIYFSYDVKMKEKGDIPEGYSVSREKKERFSLILESASTNQTSMYLCASSSEAGAGRELFFGEGSRLTVL.

In its sample, this clone was seen once. The chain recombines TRBV5-6 with TRBJ1-5; a possible D gene is TRBD1 (5 bases). V lost 2 bases and J 4 bases, leaving 10 bases between the germline ends. CDR1 is SGHDT, CDR2 YYEEEE, per germline. The CDR3 loop spans 14 amino acids. CDR3 sequence reads: CASSFGGENQPQHF. The CDR3 DNA reads as TGTGCCAGCAGCTTTGGGGGGGAAAATCAGCCCCAGCATTTT.

In its sample, this clone was seen once. The V call is TRBV15, the J call TRBJ2-1; maybe TRBD2 (5 bases). The CDR3 runs 15 residues. Germline V gene data show CDR1 as LNHNV and CDR2 as YYDKDF (reference sequence). The V gene lost 0 bases and the J gene lost 5 bases, with 11 bases spanning the gap. DNA of the CDR3: TGTGCCACCAGCAGAGACTATGGACTCAACAATGAGCAGTTCTTC. Translated, it gives CATSRDYGLNNEQFF.

V is TRBV20-1 and J is TRBJ2-7; D is ambiguous. V dropped 3 bases and J dropped 2 bases, with 17 bases sitting between them. The CDR3 has 15 amino acids. CDR1 DFQATT and CDR2 SNEGSKA come from the germline V gene (reference sequence). CDR3 in amino acids: CSASDSSTLTYEQYF. The CDR3 nucleotides read TGCAGTGCTAGTGATAGTTCTACTCTGACCTACGAGCAGTACTTC.

The table lists this clone with a few counts. The chain employs TRBV5-1 and TRBJ2-2, with D possibly being TRBD1 (6 bases). Germline V gene sequence: CDR1 SGHRS, CDR2 YFSETQ. The CDR3 extends over 14 amino acids. The V end was cut by 0 bases, the J end by 3 bases, with 6 bases between. Here the CDR3 DNA reads TGCGCCAGCAGCTTGGGGACAGACACCGGGGAGCTGTTTTTT. Translation: CASSLGTDTGELFF.

The rearrangement uses TRBV11-2 and TRBJ2-7; 7 bases match TRBD1. V lost 3 bases to trimming and J lost 3 bases; unmatched junction nucleotides: 8. CDR1 SGHAT and CDR2 FQNNGV come from the germline V gene. This CDR3 region has 15 residues. This CDR3 reads CASSFIPGQIYEQYF. As DNA, the CDR3 is TGTGCCAGCAGCTTTATCCCGGGACAGATCTACGAGCAGTACTTC. Full variable domain (rest looked up from reference TRBV11-2 and TRBJ2-7): EAGVAQSPRYKIIEKRQSVAFWCNPISGHATLYWYQQILGQGPKLLIQFQNNGVVDDSQLPKDRFSAERLKGVDSTLKIQPAKLEDSAVYLCASSFIPGQIYEQYFGPGTRLTVT.

This chain uses TRBV25-1 with TRBJ2-3; maybe TRBD1 (5 bases). The CDR3 runs to 12 residues. Between the trimmed V and J ends, which lost 2 bases and 5 bases, there was a span of 5 bases. CDR1 and CDR2 from the germline V gene are MGHDK and SYGVNS. CDR3 bases: TGTGCCAGCAGTGAACAGGGAGATACGCAGTATTTT. Encoded protein: CASSEQGDTQYF.

The chain uses TRBV28 and TRBJ2-1; TRBD2 matches 10 bases. CDR3 length: 16 amino acids. Unmatched junction bases numbered 6, after V lost 6 bases and J lost 1 base. CDR1 is MDHEN and CDR2 is SYDVKM in the germline V gene. CDR3 DNA sequence: TGTGCCAGCAGCTATACTAGCGGGACTTCCTACAATGAGCAGTTCTTC. It translates to CASSYTSGTSYNEQFF.

The V call is TRBV7-3, the J call TRBJ1-1, with unresolved D. From germline, CDR1 is SGHTA and CDR2 FQGTGA. The CDR3 spans 14 residues. V was pared by 1 base and J by 0 bases, with 6 bases between. CDR3: CASSLNSLNTEAFF. CDR3 coding DNA: TGTGCCAGCAGCTTAAACAGCCTGAACACTGAAGCTTTCTTT.

This clone was seen a handful of times. The rearrangement links TRBV7-2 to TRBJ1-1; the D is unclear. Germline assignment: CDR1 SGHTA and CDR2 FQGNSA. With 3 bases removed from V and 3 bases from J, the gap between germline ends came to 14 bases. The CDR3 runs to 15 residues. The CDR3 spells CASSFANGRDTEAFF. DNA for the CDR3: TGTGCCAGCAGCTTTGCAAACGGGCGGGACACTGAAGCTTTCTTT.

V gene TRBV23-1 combines with J gene TRBJ2-7; the match to TRBD2 covers 8 bases. TRBV23-1 is treated as an ORF (open reading frame) with a function not yet certain. This CDR3 has 18 amino acids. V dropped 0 bases and J dropped 1; count of bases not matched to a gene: 11. CDR3 coding DNA: TGCGCCAGCAGTCAATCTGATCCGAGCGGGGGCTTTTCCTACGAGCAGTACTTC. This gives the protein CASSQSDPSGGFSYEQYF.

This clone showed up just once. V and J are TRBV28 and TRBJ1-1; 9 bases match TRBD1. Germline V gives CDR1 MDHEN, CDR2 SYDVKM. The CDR3 consists of 16 residues. V lost 8 bases, J lost 5 bases, and 15 bases stayed unmatched. CDR3 in DNA: TGTGCCAGCCGATTTCCCGGGACAGGGTTTAGGACTGAAGCTTTCTTT. This translates into CASRFPGTGFRTEAFF. The full variable domain, rest sourced from reference TRBV28 and TRBJ1-1, is DVKVTQSSRYLVKRTGEKVFLECVQDMDHENMFWYRQDPGLGLRLIYFSYDVKMKEKGDIPEGYSVSREKKERFSLILESASTNQTSMYLCASRFPGTGFRTEAFFGQGTRLTVV.

V is TRBV30 and J is TRBJ1-5; 8 nucleotides agree with TRBD1. This CDR3 contains 13 residues. V trimming: 6 bases; J trimming: 6 bases; junction bases outside the gene matches: 7. The V gene's germline CDR1 is GTSNPN and CDR2 SVGIG (reference sequence). CDR3 coding DNA: TGTGCCTGCGACAGGGGACGGGCTCAGCCCCAGCATTTT. This gives the protein CACDRGRAQPQHF.

V usage is TRBV5-1 and J usage is TRBJ1-6, with a tentative D call TRBD1 (5 bases). Germline values: CDR1 SGHRS, CDR2 YFSETQ. Trimming shortened V by 0 bases and J by 6 bases, and 22 bases separated the two germline ends. The CDR3 sequence is 19 residues long. The CDR3: CASSLEAPLQGGFNSPLHF. The DNA for the CDR3 is TGCGCCAGCAGCTTGGAGGCCCCACTCCAGGGAGGGTTTAATTCACCCCTCCACTTT.

The gene calls are TRBV12-3 or TRBV12-4 and TRBJ1-5; D is uncertain. Deletions cut 5 bases from V and 3 bases from J, with 8 bases between. The CDR3 runs 13 residues. The CDR3 spells CASSGQVNQPQHF. The CDR3, as DNA: TGTGCCAGCAGTGGTCAGGTCAATCAGCCCCAGCATTTT.

The gene calls are TRBV5-1 and TRBJ2-5, with unresolved D. The CDR3 totals 16 residues. Germline V gene sequence: CDR1 SGHRS, CDR2 YFSETQ. V dropped 0 bases and J dropped 4 bases, with 16 bases sitting between them. CDR3 sequence (DNA): TGCGCCAGCAGCTTGGCCCGTAGTGCGAGTTCAGAGACCCAGTACTTC. Its protein is CASSLARSASSETQYF.

The chain joins TRBV19 to TRBJ1-1; no reliable D call. Between the trimmed V and J ends, which lost 3 bases and 6 bases, there was a span of 8 bases. The CDR3 runs to 12 residues. Germline CDR1 is LNHDA and CDR2 is SQIVND (reference sequence). CDR3: CASSIFPAEAFF. CDR3 DNA sequence: TGTGCCAGTAGTATTTTTCCGGCTGAAGCTTTCTTT.

This chain connects TRBV28 to TRBJ2-2, with D possibly being TRBD2 (6 bases). The CDR3 totals 17 residues. Germline-derived CDR1 and CDR2 are MDHEN and SYDVKM. Trimming took off 5 bases at V and 4 bases at J, with 20 bases between the two ends. In DNA, the CDR3 is TGTGCCAGCAGTACCCTCCCGGGAGCGGGTAGCACCGGGGAGCTGTTTTTT. Translating gives CASSTLPGAGSTGELFF.

This chain uses TRBV20-1 with TRBJ1-2, with D possibly matching TRBD1 (6 bases). V lost 4 bases and J lost 8, with 11 bases in between. This CDR3 is built from 11 residues. Germline V gene data show CDR1 as DFQATT and CDR2 as SNEGSKA (reference sequence). CDR3 protein: CSAMGARGYTF. CDR3 coding DNA: TGCAGTGCTATGGGGGCGCGAGGCTACACCTTC.

This chain connects TRBV19 to TRBJ2-5, with D possibly TRBD2 on 5 matching bases. The length of the CDR3 is 15 residues. Trimming removed 7 bases from V and 5 bases from J, with 20 bases in between. The V gene's germline CDR1 is LNHDA and CDR2 SQIVND (reference sequence). The CDR3 DNA follows: TGTGCCAGTATGGTAGGGCAGGAGGTAGGGGAGACCCAGTACTTC. Protein sequence: CASMVGQEVGETQYF.

The rearrangement links TRBV20-1 to TRBJ2-2; the match to TRBD2 covers 7 bases. The V segment lost 0 bases and the J segment 15 bases; nucleotides outside the gene matches: 4. The CDR3 loop spans 11 amino acids. The germline CDR1 and CDR2 sequences are DFQATT and SNEGSKA (reference sequence). The CDR3 DNA follows: TGCAGTGCTAGAGATCGGCTAGCGGTGTTTTTT. Its translation is CSARDRLAVFF.

This chain connects TRBV10-3 to TRBJ1-4, with TRBD1 identical over 8 bases. The CDR3 runs 15 residues. The V and J ends lost 4 bases and 3 bases, in that order; junction bases with no gene match: 4. Germline CDR1 and CDR2: ENHRY and SYGVKD. The CDR3 sequence is CAISADRGANEKLFF. The CDR3 coding sequence is TGTGCCATCAGTGCCGACAGGGGCGCTAATGAAAAACTGTTTTTT.

This chain joins TRBV6-5 and TRBJ2-1; 8 nucleotides line up with TRBD1. The CDR3 loop spans 15 amino acids. The germline gives CDR1 MNHEY, CDR2 SVGAGI. V was clipped by 5 bases and J by 9 bases; unmatched bases: 12. CDR3 sequence: CASSTRTGSNGEQFF. The CDR3 DNA follows: TGTGCCAGCAGTACGAGGACAGGGTCGAACGGTGAGCAGTTCTTC.

The chain has TRBV19 and TRBJ2-5; 9 nucleotides match TRBD2. The CDR3 sequence is 17 residues long. V was pared by 4 bases and J by 6 bases, with 15 bases of the junction left unmatched. Germline V lookup: CDR1 LNHDA, CDR2 SQIVND (reference sequence). CDR3 nucleotide sequence: TGTGCCAGTAGTAGATTTGGGGTAGCGGGAGACCGCAAGACCCAGTACTTC. It codes for CASSRFGVAGDRKTQYF. Full variable domain (rest looked up from reference TRBV19 and TRBJ2-5): DGGITQSPKYLFRKEGQNVTLSCEQNLNHDAMYWYRQDPGQGLRLIYYSQIVNDFQKGDIAEGYSVSREKKESFPLTVTSAQKNPTAFYLCASSRFGVAGDRKTQYFGPGTRLLVL.

This rearrangement joins TRBV19 to TRBJ2-7, with TRBD1 as a possible D gene (6 bases). Germline CDR1 LNHDA, CDR2 SQIVND (reference sequence). V lost 6 bases and J lost 10, with 22 bases in between. The CDR3 covers 14 residues. For the CDR3, the DNA is TGTGCCAGTAGCCCCGACAGGATACTACGAGTCCAGTACTTC. This encodes CASSPDRILRVQYF. Based on the CDR3 plus reference TRBV19 and TRBJ2-7, the full variable domain is DGGITQSPKYLFRKEGQNVTLSCEQNLNHDAMYWYRQDPGQGLRLIYYSQIVNDFQKGDIAEGYSVSREKKESFPLTVTSAQKNPTAFYLCASSPDRILRVQYFGPGTRLTVT.

The J gene is TRBJ1-1, the V gene TRBV5-6; perhaps TRBD1 as D (6 bases). The V and J ends lost 0 bases and 4 bases respectively, with 16 bases between them. The CDR3 covers 16 residues. The germline gives CDR1 SGHDT, CDR2 YYEEEE. The CDR3 reads CASSLVSGDMATEAFF. CDR3 sequence (DNA): TGTGCCAGCAGCTTGGTCTCAGGGGATATGGCCACTGAAGCTTTCTTT.

This chain connects TRBV20-1 to TRBJ2-7; D is possibly TRBD2 (5 bases). The V gene's germline CDR1 is DFQATT and CDR2 SNEGSKA (reference sequence). The CDR3 is 11 amino acids. V was shortened by 4 bases and J by 5 bases, with 9 bases between the two germline ends. For the CDR3, the DNA is TGCAGTGCTAAAGGACTTAACGAGCAGTACTTC. The encoded protein is CSAKGLNEQYF.